This T cell receptor beta chain was identified in a study of T cells in women clearing cervical HPV infection. Study-wide points: CIN3+ cases had significantly higher TCR richness than controls; evenness did not differ. Combining TCR richness with V gene abundances gave around 0.83 AUC. TRBV6-7 relative abundance averaged approximately 0.1% in cases and under 0.2% in controls.

A note on this clone: No antigen is known for it. With the read ending 3 residues before the CDR3 end, the germline J gene is used to fill in that end.

Trimming took 2 bases from V and 1 from J, leaving 8 bases between them. Per the germline V gene, CDR1 is GTSNPN and CDR2 is SVGIG (reference sequence). This CDR3 is 13 amino acids long. Prevalent HPV16 infections were excluded; only incident single HPV16 infections included. Sequencing was performed with immunoSEQ multiplex PCR; in TCRdb, only in-frame clones are kept and a portion is missing. The listing contains around 30,000 clones. Sequencing input: blood buffy coat. This TCR was sampled from a woman aged 18 to 75 with a cervical HPV16 infection that either progressed to CIN3+ or cleared (not recorded which). The rearrangement links TRBV30 to TRBJ1-1, with D unresolved. CDR3 DNA (partial): TGTGCCTGGAGTCTTGACTCGAACACTGAA. Its protein is CAWSLDSNTE. The CDR3 in full is CAWSLDSNTEAFF.